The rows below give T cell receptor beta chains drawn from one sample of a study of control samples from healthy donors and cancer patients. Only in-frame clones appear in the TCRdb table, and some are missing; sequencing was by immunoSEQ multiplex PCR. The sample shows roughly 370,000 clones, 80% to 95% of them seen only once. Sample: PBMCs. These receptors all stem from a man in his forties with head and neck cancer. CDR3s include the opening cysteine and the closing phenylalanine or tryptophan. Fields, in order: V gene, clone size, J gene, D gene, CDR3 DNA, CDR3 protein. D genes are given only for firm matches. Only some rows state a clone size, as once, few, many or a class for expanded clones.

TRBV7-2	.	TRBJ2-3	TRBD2	TGTGCCAGCAGCTTTCGAGCGGGGACTAGCACAGATACGCAGTATTTT	CASSFRAGTSTDTQYF
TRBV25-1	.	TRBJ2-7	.	TGTGCCAGCGAGGCGACTAAAGCCTACGAGCAGTACTTC	CASEATKAYEQYF
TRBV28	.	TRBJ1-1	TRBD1	TGTGCCAGCAGCCGACAGGGGGATATTTACACTGAAGCTTTCTTT	CASSRQGDIYTEAFF
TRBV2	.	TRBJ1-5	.	TGTGCCAGCAGTGAGTCTAATAGCAATCAGCCCCAGCATTTT	CASSESNSNQPQHF
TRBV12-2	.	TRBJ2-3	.	TGTGCAAGTCGCATAGGGGAAACTTGCTCTAGCACAGATACGCAGTATTTT	CASRIGETCSSTDTQYF
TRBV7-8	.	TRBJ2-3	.	TGTGCCAGCAGACCCAGCAGGGGCACAGATACGCAGTATTTT	CASRPSRGTDTQYF
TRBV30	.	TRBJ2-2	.	TGTGCCTGGAAAGCGGGCCCGTGGCCCCCCGGGGAGCTGTTTTTT	CAWKAGPWPPGELFF
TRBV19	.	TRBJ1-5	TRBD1	TGTGCCAGTAGTATCCCCGGACAGGGGGCAGGTCAGCCCCAGCATTTT	CASSIPGQGAGQPQHF
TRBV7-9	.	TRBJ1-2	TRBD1	TGTGCCAGCAGGAACCAGGGGGTTAACTATGGCTACACCTTC	CASRNQGVNYGYTF
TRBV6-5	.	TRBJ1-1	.	TGTGCCATCTCCCCGGACAGAATGAACACTGAAGCTTTCTTT	CAISPDRMNTEAFF
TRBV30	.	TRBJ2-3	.	TGTGCCTGGGGGAAAGGGGTTGCCGATACGCAGTATTTT	CAWGKGVADTQYF
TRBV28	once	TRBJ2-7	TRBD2	TGTGCCAGCTGGACTAGCGGGGCCTACGAGCAGTACTTC	CASWTSGAYEQYF
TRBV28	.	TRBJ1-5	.	TGTGCCAGCAGTTTAGACCCCGCAGGCCTCAAGCATTTT	CASSLDPAGLKHF
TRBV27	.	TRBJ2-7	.	TGTGCCAGCAGTTTAGAAGAGGGGGTCGGGGAGCAGTACTTC	CASSLEEGVGEQYF
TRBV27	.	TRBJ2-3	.	TGTGCCAGGTCGTGGAACATTGATACGCAGTATTTT	CARSWNIDTQYF
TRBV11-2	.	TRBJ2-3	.	TGTGCCAGCAGGAAGGTACTCTTCACAGATACGCAGTATTTT	CASRKVLFTDTQYF
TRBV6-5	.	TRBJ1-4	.	TGTGCCAGCAGTTACCGGGAGAATGAAAAACTGTTTTTT	CASSYRENEKLFF
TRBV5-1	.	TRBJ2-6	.	TGCGCCAGCAGCTTGGCTGGGACAATGGGCTCTGGGGCCAACGTCCTGACTTTC	CASSLAGTMGSGANVLTF
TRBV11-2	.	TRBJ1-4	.	TGTGCCAGCAGCCCGGGAGGGGGTAGAAAACTGTTTTTT	CASSPGGGRKLFF
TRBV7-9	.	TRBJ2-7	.	TGTGCCAGCAGCTCCGCGCAATCCTACGAGCAGTACTTC	CASSSAQSYEQYF
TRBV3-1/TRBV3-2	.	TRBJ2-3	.	TGTGCCAGCTCTAGAGTCCTGGATACGCAGTATTTT	CASSRVLDTQYF
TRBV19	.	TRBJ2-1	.	TGTGCCAGTAGTATAGGACAGAACAATGAGCAGTTCTTC	CASSIGQNNEQFF
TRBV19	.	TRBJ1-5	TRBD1	TGTGCCAGTAGTTTACCCCGGGACAGGCTAAATCAGCCCCAGCATTTT	CASSLPRDRLNQPQHF
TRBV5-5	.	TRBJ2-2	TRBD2	TGTGCCAGCAGCAGGGGACTAGCGGAGCTGAACACCGGGGAGCTGTTTTTT	CASSRGLAELNTGELFF
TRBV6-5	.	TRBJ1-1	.	TGTGCCAGCAGCCCCGCTGAGATGAACACTGAAGCTTTCTTT	CASSPAEMNTEAFF
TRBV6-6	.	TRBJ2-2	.	TGTGCCAGCAGGCCCCAGGGAACCGGGGAGCTGTTTTTT	CASRPQGTGELFF
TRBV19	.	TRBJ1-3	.	TGTGCCAGTAGATATGAGGGAGCCTCTGGAAACACCATATATTTT	CASRYEGASGNTIYF
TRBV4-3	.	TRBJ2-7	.	TGCGCCAGCAGCCCACAGCAGGGTCCTAACTACGAGCAGTACTTC	CASSPQQGPNYEQYF
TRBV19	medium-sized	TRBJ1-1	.	TGTGCCAGTATCGCAGGCTGGGGCGGGATGAACACTGAAGCTTTCTTT	CASIAGWGGMNTEAFF
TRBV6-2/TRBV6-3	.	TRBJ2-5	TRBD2	TGTGCCAGCAGCCCGGGACTAGCGGCGGCAGAGACCCAGTACTTC	CASSPGLAAAETQYF
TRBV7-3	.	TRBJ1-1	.	TGTGCCAGCAGCTTACTCCGCGGCACTGAAGCTTTCTTT	CASSLLRGTEAFF
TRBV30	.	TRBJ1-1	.	TGTGCCTGGAGCCGGCTGTCCGTCACTGAAGCTTTCTTT	CAWSRLSVTEAFF
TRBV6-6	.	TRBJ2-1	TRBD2	TGTGCCAGCAGTCGACCTAGCGGGTACTCCTACAATGAGCAGTTCTTC	CASSRPSGYSYNEQFF
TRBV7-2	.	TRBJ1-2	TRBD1	TGTGCCAGCAGCCAGGGGGGCAGCTACACCTTC	CASSQGGSYTF
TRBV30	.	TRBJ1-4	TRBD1	TGTGCCTGGAGGCGTTGGGACAGGGAGGAAAAACTGTTTTTT	CAWRRWDREEKLFF
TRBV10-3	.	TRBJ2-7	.	TGTGCCATCAGCATTTCCTACGAGCAGTACTTC	CAISISYEQYF
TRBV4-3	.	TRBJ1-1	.	TGCGCCAGCAGCCAAGTTAACCGGCTGAACACTGAAGCTTTCTTT	CASSQVNRLNTEAFF
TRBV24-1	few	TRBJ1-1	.	TGTGCCACCAGTGATTTCTCAGGCACTGAAGCTTTCTTT	CATSDFSGTEAFF
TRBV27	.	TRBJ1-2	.	TGTGCCAGCACCCCGTCCGGGGAAGAAAACTATGGCTACACCTTC	CASTPSGEENYGYTF
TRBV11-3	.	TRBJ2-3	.	TGTGCCAGCAGCTCTGACACAGATACGCAGTATTTT	CASSSDTDTQYF
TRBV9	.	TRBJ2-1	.	TGTGCCAGCAGCCCCACCGAAGGTGGGTTTTACAATGAGCAGTTCTTC	CASSPTEGGFYNEQFF
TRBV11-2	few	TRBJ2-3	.	TGTGCCAGCAGCTTAGACGGGGCTGACACAGATACGCAGTATTTT	CASSLDGADTDTQYF
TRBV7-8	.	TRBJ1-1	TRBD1	TGTGCCAGCAGCTTGGGACAGGGGGCTTCGAGCACTGAAGCTTTCTTT	CASSLGQGASSTEAFF
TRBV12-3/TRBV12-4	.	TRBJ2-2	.	TGTGCCAGCAGTTTAACTACAACCGGGGAGCTGTTTTTT	CASSLTTTGELFF
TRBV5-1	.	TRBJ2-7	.	TGCGCCAGCAGCGAGAGGGCAGGGAGATCGAAAGAGCAGTACTTC	CASSERAGRSKEQYF
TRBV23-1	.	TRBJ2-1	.	TGCGCCAGCAGTCTCAAGTCACCGGGACCCTACGGCAATGAGCAGTTCTTC	CASSLKSPGPYGNEQFF
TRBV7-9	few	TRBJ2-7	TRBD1	TGTGCCAGCAGCCCTACGGGGACAGGAATGAGCTCCTACGAGCAGTACTTC	CASSPTGTGMSSYEQYF
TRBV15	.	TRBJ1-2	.	TGTGCCACCAGCAGACCCGATCTGGGGGGCTATGGCTACACCTTC	CATSRPDLGGYGYTF